In this sample, the clone carrying this TCR beta chain turned up many times. Its matching antigen is unknown. The data were obtained in a study of liver allograft versus peripheral blood T cells. Study as a whole: Blood and transplanted-liver T cell receptor repertoires from recipients were compared.

TCRdb recomputed calls from the reads with MiXCR, one row per CDR3 protein. The sample includes under 4,500 distinct CDR3 sequences, roughly 16% seen only once; the top ten take 20% to 25%. Study-wide results and caveats: Reportedly, the T cell receptor repertoires present inside liver allografts differed from those in peripheral blood.

Trimming took off 3 bases at V and 5 bases at J, with 20 bases between the two ends. This CDR3 contains 16 residues. Germline V lookup: CDR1 DFQATT, CDR2 SNEGSKA (reference sequence). The receptor was derived from a human patient who had a liver transplant. Some T cells may be supplied by the graft donor. The chain links TRBV20-1 to TRBJ1-3; maybe TRBD1 (6 bases). CDR3 bases: TGCAGTGCTAGTCCCGGGACACTCAAAGATAGAAACACCATATATTTT. It encodes CSASPGTLKDRNTIYF.